Listed below are T cell receptor beta chains from one sample, sequenced in a study of identical twins. One entry per CDR3 protein, called by TCRdb with MiXCR from the 5' RACE reads. The repertoire consists of approximately 490,000 distinct CDR3 sequences, with 20% to 25% occurring once and the leading ten covering approximately 0.49%. These records were also assigned to another study, of yellow fever vaccine responses in identical twins.

The sequenced material came from CD4+ T cells sorted from blood. These receptors all come from a woman under 30 in good health. Each CDR3 is given with its conserved first and last residue. D genes are given only for firm matches. Clone size appears in some rows only: once, few, many, or a class for an expanded clone.

clone_size	v_call	d_call	j_call	cdr3_nt	cdr3_aa
few	TRBV15	TRBD2	TRBJ2-5	TGTGCCACCAGCAAAGGACTAGCACCAGAGACCCAGTACTTC	CATSKGLAPETQYF
.	TRBV27	.	TRBJ1-1	TGTGCCAGCAACGGTGGCACTGAAGCTTTCTTT	CASNGGTEAFF
few	TRBV28	.	TRBJ1-6	TGTGCCAGCAAAGAGAACACAATGAGGCCACCCCTCCACTTT	CASKENTMRPPLHF
few	TRBV6-5	.	TRBJ1-2	TGTGCCAGCAGTTCTGGGAGAGTTAACTATGGCTACACCTTC	CASSSGRVNYGYTF
.	TRBV7-9	.	TRBJ1-6	TGTGCCAGCAGCTCGCCGGGACGGGATAATTCACCCCTCCACTTT	CASSSPGRDNSPLHF
many	TRBV5-1	.	TRBJ2-1	TGTGCCAGCAGTCTCACTGGGGGGAATGAGCAGTTCTTC	CASSLTGGNEQFF
many	TRBV28	.	TRBJ2-1	TGTGCCAGCAGAGCACCTTACAGGGAAGGTGAGCAGTTCTTC	CASRAPYREGEQFF
few	TRBV7-9	TRBD1	TRBJ2-5	TGTGCCAGCAGCAGAGGGGGCCCGTTAGGTTGGGAGACCCAGTACTTC	CASSRGGPLGWETQYF
.	TRBV7-9	.	TRBJ2-5	TGTGCCAGCAGCCACCAGGGGTTTCAAGAGACCCAGTACTTC	CASSHQGFQETQYF
.	TRBV12-3/TRBV12-4	TRBD2	TRBJ2-7	TGTGCCAGCAGTTTCTACGTCATTCGCGGGAGCTCCTACGAGCAGTACTTC	CASSFYVIRGSSYEQYF
.	TRBV2	.	TRBJ1-5	TGTGCCAGCAGTGAATATATTAGCAATCAGCCCCAGCATTTT	CASSEYISNQPQHF
.	TRBV29-1	TRBD2	TRBJ2-3	TGCAGCGTTGAAGGATCCGGGACTAGCCCTCCTAGCACAGATACGCAGTATTTT	CSVEGSGTSPPSTDTQYF
.	TRBV3-1	.	TRBJ2-2	TGTGCCAGCAGCCAAGAAAGGGGGAGGGGTCCCGGGGAGCTGTTTTTT	CASSQERGRGPGELFF
.	TRBV7-2	TRBD1	TRBJ2-1	TGTGCCAGCAGCTCCCAAGGACAGGGTTGGAATGAGCAGTTCTTC	CASSSQGQGWNEQFF
many	TRBV7-9	.	TRBJ1-1	TGTGCCAGCAGCTTTGAAGGTGGGAACACTGAAGCTTTCTTT	CASSFEGGNTEAFF
.	TRBV3-1	.	TRBJ2-1	TGTGCCAGCAGCCGATCAATCAATGAGCAGTTCTTC	CASSRSINEQFF
.	TRBV10-3	.	TRBJ2-5	TGTGCCATCAGTGATGTGGAGACCCAGTACTTC	CAISDVETQYF
.	TRBV7-9	.	TRBJ1-1	TGTGCCAGCAGCCCCAAAGGGTTCGGCGACACTGAAGCTTTCTTT	CASSPKGFGDTEAFF
once	TRBV20-1	.	TRBJ2-1	TGCAGTGCTAGGAAAGCTGCCTACAATGAGCAGTTCTTC	CSARKAAYNEQFF
.	TRBV19	.	TRBJ2-1	TGTGCCAGTAGTGTGGGGGGATACTACAATGAGCAGTTCTTC	CASSVGGYYNEQFF
.	TRBV20-1	.	TRBJ2-5	TGCAGTGCCAGTTTCCCGGACTCGCGAGGGACCCAGTACTTC	CSASFPDSRGTQYF
few	TRBV2	TRBD2	TRBJ2-2	TGTGCCAGCAACGACGGGGGGGCCTACACCGGGGAGCTGTTTTTT	CASNDGGAYTGELFF
.	TRBV6-1	.	TRBJ2-2	TGTGCCAGCACCCAGCGGGACACCGGGGAGCTGTTTTTT	CASTQRDTGELFF
few	TRBV7-9	TRBD2	TRBJ2-3	TGTGCCAGCAGCTTAAGCGGACTAGCGGGGACAGATACGCAGTATTTT	CASSLSGLAGTDTQYF
few	TRBV11-1	.	TRBJ2-6	TGTGCCAGCAGCCCGCCGGTTCGCGGGTCATCTGGGGCCAACGTCCTGACTTTC	CASSPPVRGSSGANVLTF
.	TRBV28	.	TRBJ1-6	TGTGCCAGCAGTTCACAGGGAAGGAGAGACTCCTATAATTCACCCCTCCACTTT	CASSSQGRRDSYNSPLHF
.	TRBV29-1	.	TRBJ2-5	TGCAGCGCCCAAGGGGGGGGAGAGACCCAGTACTTC	CSAQGGGETQYF
once	TRBV12-5	TRBD2	TRBJ2-1	TGTGCTAGTGGCTTTGGTATGGGACTAGCGGGAGCGGTTGAGCAGTTCTTC	CASGFGMGLAGAVEQFF
few	TRBV28	TRBD1	TRBJ2-7	TGTGCCAGCACTGTCGGGACAGGGAGTAAATACGAGCAGTACTTC	CASTVGTGSKYEQYF
.	TRBV5-1	TRBD1	TRBJ1-4	TGCGCCAGCACTTCCAGACCGGGACAGGGGGCCGAACTGTTTTTT	CASTSRPGQGAELFF
.	TRBV7-8	TRBD1	TRBJ2-1	TGTGCCAGCAGCTTGGGACAGGGGGGAAGTGAGCAGTTCTTC	CASSLGQGGSEQFF
few	TRBV13	.	TRBJ1-6	TGTGCCAGCAGCACCCAGGAGTACTATAATTCACCCCTCCACTTT	CASSTQEYYNSPLHF
.	TRBV12-3/TRBV12-4	.	TRBJ2-1	TGTGCCAGCAGTCCTGGGGAGCTTACCTACAATGAGCAGTTCTTC	CASSPGELTYNEQFF
many	TRBV20-1	.	TRBJ1-3	TGCAGTGCTAGCCAGGTCGGAAACACCATATATTTT	CSASQVGNTIYF
.	TRBV24-1	.	TRBJ1-2	TGTGCCACCAGTGGAGGGACGGGCGGCTACACCTTC	CATSGGTGGYTF
few	TRBV29-1	TRBD1	TRBJ1-2	TGCAGCGTTGTGGACAGGGGCGCCGGTGATAACTATGGCTACACCTTC	CSVVDRGAGDNYGYTF
.	TRBV2	.	TRBJ2-1	TGTGCCAGCAGTGACGTGGCGCAGTTCTTC	CASSDVAQFF
few	TRBV7-8	.	TRBJ2-2	TGTGCCAGCAGCCCAGGGGCGGGCACCGGGGAGCTGTTTTTT	CASSPGAGTGELFF
.	TRBV20-1	TRBD1	TRBJ2-7	TGCAGTGCAAGACAGGGATCCTACGAGCAGTACTTC	CSARQGSYEQYF
.	TRBV6-5	TRBD2	TRBJ2-1	TGTGCCAGCAGTTACTCGATTCCTAGCGGGAGTATCGCCTACAATGAGCAGTTCTTC	CASSYSIPSGSIAYNEQFF
.	TRBV2	.	TRBJ2-1	TGTGCCAGCACACGGGATCGCGGACTCAATGAGCAGTTCTTC	CASTRDRGLNEQFF
.	TRBV7-8	TRBD1	TRBJ2-2	TGTGCCAGCACCCCAAAAAGTGACAGGGGTTACGGGGAGCTGTTTTTT	CASTPKSDRGYGELFF
few	TRBV6-2/TRBV6-3	.	TRBJ2-7	TGTGCCAGCAAGGGGACTTCCTACTCCTACGAGCAGTACTTC	CASKGTSYSYEQYF
.	TRBV12-3/TRBV12-4	TRBD2	TRBJ2-1	TGTGCCAGCAGTTTTTGGCGGGAGGGATACAATGAGCAGTTCTTC	CASSFWREGYNEQFF
many	TRBV12-3/TRBV12-4	TRBD1	TRBJ2-3	TGTGCCAGCCGACCAATGGGACAGGGGTTTCGCACAGATACGCAGTATTTT	CASRPMGQGFRTDTQYF
.	TRBV5-5	TRBD1	TRBJ1-2	TGTGCCAGCAGCCGTACTGGACAGGCTAACTATGGCTACACCTTC	CASSRTGQANYGYTF